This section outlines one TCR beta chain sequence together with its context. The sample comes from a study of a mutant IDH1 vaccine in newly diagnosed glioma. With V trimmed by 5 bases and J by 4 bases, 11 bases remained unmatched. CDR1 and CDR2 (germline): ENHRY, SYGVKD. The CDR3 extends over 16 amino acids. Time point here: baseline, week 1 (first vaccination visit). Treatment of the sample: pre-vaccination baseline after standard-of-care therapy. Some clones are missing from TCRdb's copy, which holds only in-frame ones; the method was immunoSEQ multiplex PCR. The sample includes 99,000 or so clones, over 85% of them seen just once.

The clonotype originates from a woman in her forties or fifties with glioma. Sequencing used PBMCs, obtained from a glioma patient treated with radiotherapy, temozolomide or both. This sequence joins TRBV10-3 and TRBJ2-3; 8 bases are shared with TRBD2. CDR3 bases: TGTGCCATCAGTAGGCAAAGCGGGAGTGAGGCAGATACGCAGTATTTT. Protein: CAISRQSGSEADTQYF.